Shown below are 13 T cell receptor beta chains from a single sample sequenced in a study of blood T cell repertoires in COVID-19. Produced via immunoSEQ multiplex PCR; TCRdb's table is partial and in-frame only. The repertoire has hundreds of thousands of clones, more than 85% of them found once; the top ten carry about 0.93%. Sample: PBMCs or T cells enriched from blood (not recorded which). All receptors come from a young woman who had recovered from COVID-19.

The V call is TRBV28, the J call TRBJ1-1; 10 bases are a match to TRBD1. Trimming at V came to 3 bases and at J to 7 bases, leaving 5 bases not matched to a gene. Germline CDR1 reads MDHEN; CDR2 reads SYDVKM. The CDR3 sequence is 14 residues long. CDR3 sequence (DNA): TGTGCCAGCAGTTTGACAGGGGGCTTTGATGAAGCTTTCTTT. As protein: CASSLTGGFDEAFF.

V gene TRBV12-3 or TRBV12-4 combines with J gene TRBJ1-6; no reliable D call. Trimming shortened V by 3 bases and J by 9 bases, and 6 bases separated the two germline ends. The CDR3 is 12 residues long. The CDR3 coding sequence is TGTGCCAGCAGTTTTAGCGGTTCACCCCTCCACTTT. This gives the protein CASSFSGSPLHF.

The V call is TRBV30, the J call TRBJ2-7; 7 nucleotides align to TRBD1. The trim removed 3 bases at V and 4 bases at J, leaving 3 bases unmatched. This CDR3 has 12 residues. Per the germline V gene, CDR1 is GTSNPN and CDR2 is SVGIG (reference sequence). The CDR3: CAWRTGIYEQYF. CDR3 nucleotides: TGTGCCTGGAGGACAGGGATTTACGAGCAGTACTTC.

The chain employs TRBV6-5 and TRBJ1-2; 10 bases agree with TRBD1. Germline loops: CDR1 MNHEY, CDR2 SVGAGI. The CDR3 is 16 amino acids. V shed 2 bases, J shed 3 bases, and the junction held 6 bases outside the gene matches. The CDR3 sequence is CASSYDRGRDHYGYTF. The CDR3 nucleotides are TGTGCCAGCAGTTACGACAGGGGGCGCGATCACTATGGCTACACCTTC.

The chain joins TRBV19 to TRBJ1-4; no firm D call. CDR3 length: 15 amino acids. The ends were cut back, 3 bases at V and 4 bases at J, with 12 bases in the middle. The germline V gene has CDR1 LNHDA and CDR2 SQIVND (reference sequence). The CDR3 bases are TGTGCCAGTAGTATTACGCGGATCGGTAATGAAAAACTGTTTTTT. It yields the protein CASSITRIGNEKLFF.

J is TRBJ2-5 and V is TRBV28, with D possibly being TRBD2 (6 bases). Trimming removed 1 base at V and 5 bases at J, with 8 bases between. This CDR3 spans 13 amino acids. The germline V gene has CDR1 MDHEN and CDR2 SYDVKM. CDR3 protein: CASSLSGGETQYF. The CDR3 DNA sequence: TGTGCCAGCAGTTTATCTGGGGGGGAGACCCAGTACTTC.

This clone has more than one count but fewer than ten. This sequence joins TRBV6-4 and TRBJ1-1, with TRBD1 matching over 8 bases. The V gene's germline CDR1 is MRHNA and CDR2 SNTAGT. The CDR3 spans 14 residues. The J segment lost 4 bases and the V segment lost 4 bases, leaving 5 bases of the junction unmatched. CDR3 bases: TGTGCCAGCAGTGTCGACAGGGGAGGCACTGAAGCTTTCTTT. Translating it yields CASSVDRGGTEAFF.

The genes are TRBV19 and TRBJ2-3; the match to TRBD2 covers 13 bases. This CDR3 has 16 residues. Germline lookup yields CDR1 LNHDA and CDR2 SQIVND (reference sequence). The ends lost 4 bases at V and 0 bases at J; junction bases unmatched: 1. The CDR3 DNA sequence: TGTGCCAGTAGTAAGACTAGCGGGGGGAGCACAGATACGCAGTATTTT. Amino acids: CASSKTSGGSTDTQYF.

The chain has TRBV30 and TRBJ2-7; D remains ambiguous. This CDR3 has 13 residues. Trimming pared 1 base from V and 4 bases from J, leaving 11 bases between. Germline V lookup: CDR1 GTSNPN, CDR2 SVGIG (reference sequence). The CDR3 DNA reads as TGTGCCTGGAGTGCTTATACAGAGTACGAGCAGTACTTC. Residues: CAWSAYTEYEQYF.

DNA of the CDR3: TGCGCCAGCAGCTTGGCTGGTAGCCCCACCGGGGAGCTGTTTTTT. It yields the protein CASSLAGSPTGELFF. The chain combines TRBV5-1 with TRBJ2-2; D remains unclear. The CDR3 covers 15 residues. Germline loops: CDR1 SGHRS, CDR2 YFSETQ. Deletions cut 0 bases from V and 4 bases from J, with 10 bases between.

The chain is built from TRBV24-1 and TRBJ2-7, with D possibly matching TRBD2 (6 bases). V was trimmed by 1 base and J by 3 bases, leaving 15 bases between them. The CDR3 is made up of 16 amino acids. Germline-derived CDR1 and CDR2 are KGHDR and SFDVKD. This CDR3 is CATSDLWEVGDYEQYF. The CDR3 region has the DNA TGTGCCACCAGTGATTTATGGGAGGTAGGGGACTACGAGCAGTACTTC.

V gene TRBV7-9 combines with J gene TRBJ2-5, with 13 bases that match TRBD2. The germline V gene encodes CDR1 SEHNR and CDR2 FQNEAQ (reference sequence). V gave up 6 bases and J gave up 1 base; unmatched junction bases: 5. The CDR3 is 16 residues long. The CDR3, as DNA: TGTGCCAGCAGTCCGAGGACTAGCGGGGGCCAAGAGACCCAGTACTTC. As protein: CASSPRTSGGQETQYF. The full variable domain, its missing parts supplied by reference TRBV7-9 and TRBJ2-5, is DTGVSQNPRHKITKRGQNVTFRCDPISEHNRLYWYRQTLGQGPEFLTYFQNEAQLEKSRLLSDRFSAERPKGSFSTLEIQRTEQGDSAMYLCASSPRTSGGQETQYFGPGTRLLVL.

The chain uses TRBV19 and TRBJ2-7; D is possibly TRBD1 (6 bases). CDR3 size: 14 residues. Per the germline V gene, CDR1 is LNHDA and CDR2 is SQIVND (reference sequence). Trimming left V 4 bases short and J 0 bases short, with 10 bases between. The CDR3 sequence: CASSTRGGSYEQYF. Written as DNA, the CDR3 is TGTGCCAGTAGTACCAGGGGTGGCTCCTACGAGCAGTACTTC.